This TCR beta chain was obtained from a study of shared clonotypes between healthy human individuals. Deletions cut 5 bases from V and 2 bases from J, with 18 bases between. CDR1 and CDR2 from the germline V gene are SGHVS and FQNEAQ. The CDR3 contains 16 residues. The study, taken as a whole, reports: Generation of non-shared clonotypes was less probable than generation of clonotypes shared by all four donors. Naive subsets tended to show greater estimated richness than memory subsets.

A word on this clone: Antigen specificity is unknown.

Clones were read by immunoSEQ multiplex PCR, and TCRdb kept only the in-frame ones, dropping some. The table lists 2 million to 3 million clones, roughly 93% of them singletons. V and J are TRBV7-8 and TRBJ2-5; weak D call: TRBD2 (6 bases). The TCR originated in a man between 18 and 35 years old in good health. Some clones in this sample may be carry-over from other donors' samples. What was sequenced was naive CD4+ T cells from PBMCs. Indicated subset: CD45RA+ positively selected. This chain's CDR3 is CASSPRRGPGQETQYF. The CDR3 region has the DNA TGTGCCAGCAGCCCGAGGAGGGGACCGGGGCAAGAGACCCAGTACTTC.